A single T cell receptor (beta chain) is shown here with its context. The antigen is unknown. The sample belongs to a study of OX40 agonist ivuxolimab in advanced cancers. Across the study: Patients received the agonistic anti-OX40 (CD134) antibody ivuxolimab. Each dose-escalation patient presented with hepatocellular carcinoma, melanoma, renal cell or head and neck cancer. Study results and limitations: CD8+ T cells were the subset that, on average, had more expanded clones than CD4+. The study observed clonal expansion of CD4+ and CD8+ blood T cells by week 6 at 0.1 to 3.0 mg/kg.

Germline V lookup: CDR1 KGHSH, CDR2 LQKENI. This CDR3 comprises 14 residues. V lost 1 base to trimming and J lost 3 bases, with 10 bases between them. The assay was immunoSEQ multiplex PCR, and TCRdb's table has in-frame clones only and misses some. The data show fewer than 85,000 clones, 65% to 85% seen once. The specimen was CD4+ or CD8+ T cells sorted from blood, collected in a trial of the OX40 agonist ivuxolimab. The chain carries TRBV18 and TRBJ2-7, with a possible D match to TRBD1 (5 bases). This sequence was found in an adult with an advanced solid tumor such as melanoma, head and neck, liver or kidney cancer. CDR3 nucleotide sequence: TGTGCCAGCTCACCACGGGGCGACGACTACGAGCAGTACTTC. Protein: CASSPRGDDYEQYF.